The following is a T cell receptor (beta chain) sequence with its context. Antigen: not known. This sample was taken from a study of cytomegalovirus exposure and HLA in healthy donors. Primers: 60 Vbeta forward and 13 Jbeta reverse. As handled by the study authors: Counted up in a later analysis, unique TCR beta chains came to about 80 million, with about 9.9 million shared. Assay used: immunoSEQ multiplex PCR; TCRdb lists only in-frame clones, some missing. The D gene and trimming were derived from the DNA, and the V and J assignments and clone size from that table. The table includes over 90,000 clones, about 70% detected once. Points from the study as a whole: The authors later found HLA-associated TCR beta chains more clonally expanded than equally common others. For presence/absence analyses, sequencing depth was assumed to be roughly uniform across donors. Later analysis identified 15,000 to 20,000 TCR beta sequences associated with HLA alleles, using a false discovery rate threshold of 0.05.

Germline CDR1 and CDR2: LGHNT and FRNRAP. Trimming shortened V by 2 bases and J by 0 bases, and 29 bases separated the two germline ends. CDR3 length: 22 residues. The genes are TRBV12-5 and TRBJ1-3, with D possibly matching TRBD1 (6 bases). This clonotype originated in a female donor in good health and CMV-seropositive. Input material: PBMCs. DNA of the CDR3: TGTGCTAGTGGTTTGCCCCCCACCCCACTCCTTAAGACAGGACTCTCTGGAAACACCATATATTTT. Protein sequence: CASGLPPTPLLKTGLSGNTIYF.